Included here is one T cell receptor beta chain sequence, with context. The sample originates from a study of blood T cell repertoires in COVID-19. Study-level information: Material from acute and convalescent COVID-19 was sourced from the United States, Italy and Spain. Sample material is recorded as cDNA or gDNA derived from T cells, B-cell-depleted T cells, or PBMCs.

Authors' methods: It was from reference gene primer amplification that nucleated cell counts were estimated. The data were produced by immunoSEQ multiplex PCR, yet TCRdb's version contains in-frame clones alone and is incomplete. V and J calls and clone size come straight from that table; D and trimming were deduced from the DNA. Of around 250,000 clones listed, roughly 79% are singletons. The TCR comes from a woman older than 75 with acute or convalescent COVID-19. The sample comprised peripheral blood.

The CDR3 DNA reads as TGTGCCAGCTCAGTCCAGACAAAGAACACTGAAGCTTTCTTT. It codes for CASSVQTKNTEAFF. The gene calls are TRBV18 and TRBJ1-1; D is uncertain. V was shortened by 5 bases and J by 1 base, with 11 bases between the two germline ends. Germline values: CDR1 KGHSH, CDR2 LQKENI. The CDR3 has 14 residues.